Listed here are 28 T cell receptor beta chains from one sample, sequenced in a study of chemoradiotherapy in HPV16-positive cancers. Only in-frame clones appear in the TCRdb table, and some are missing; sequencing was by immunoSEQ multiplex PCR. The profile shows more than 10,000 clones, roughly 90% of them singletons. The starting material was blood, obtained from a patient who underwent chemoradiotherapy. The source is a human donor with HPV-associated anogenital cancer.

V gene TRBV19 combines with J gene TRBJ2-1; 10 bases are shared with TRBD2. The CDR3 contains 15 residues. From germline, CDR1 is LNHDA and CDR2 SQIVND (reference sequence). Unmatched junction bases numbered 6, after V lost 1 base and J lost 9 bases. The CDR3 here is CASSIVSGGAGEQFF. CDR3 DNA sequence: TGTGCCAGTAGTATAGTAAGCGGGGGGGCCGGTGAGCAGTTCTTC.

The genes are TRBV5-6 and TRBJ2-2; D gene ambiguous. V lost 0 bases and J 2 bases, leaving 8 bases between the germline ends. The CDR3 covers 15 residues. Germline assignment: CDR1 SGHDT and CDR2 YYEEEE. CDR3 coding DNA: TGTGCCAGCAGCTTGGGGGCGTCTAACACCGGGGAGCTGTTTTTT. Amino acid sequence: CASSLGASNTGELFF.

J is TRBJ2-5 and V is TRBV7-9; D perhaps matches TRBD1 (5 bases). CDR3 length: 13 amino acids. Trimming removed 3 bases at V and 2 bases at J, with 7 bases between. Germline lookup yields CDR1 SEHNR and CDR2 FQNEAQ (reference sequence). CDR3 protein: CASSLGLQETQYF. The CDR3 nucleotides read TGTGCCAGCAGCTTGGGGCTACAAGAGACCCAGTACTTC.

This rearrangement joins TRBV20-1 to TRBJ1-2, with D possibly being TRBD1 (5 bases). CDR1 is DFQATT and CDR2 is SNEGSKA in the germline V gene (reference sequence). The CDR3 is 10 amino acids. The V and J ends lost 3 bases and 9 bases respectively, with 8 bases between them. The CDR3 DNA is TGCAGTGCTAGTCGGGGGAGCTACACCTTC. Translation gives CSASRGSYTF.

The chain joins TRBV7-9 to TRBJ1-1; D remains unclear. With 2 bases removed from V and 1 base from J, the gap between germline ends came to 8 bases. Germline-derived CDR1 and CDR2 are SEHNR and FQNEAQ (reference sequence). This CDR3 spans 14 amino acids. CDR3 in amino acids: CASSLREGNTEAFF. CDR3 bases: TGTGCCAGCAGCTTAAGGGAGGGGAACACTGAAGCTTTCTTT.

The chain carries TRBV11-2 and TRBJ2-4; TRBD1 matches at 9 bases. The ends lost 4 bases at V and 6 bases at J; junction bases unmatched: 4. CDR1 and CDR2 from the germline V gene are SGHAT and FQNNGV. This CDR3 region has 14 residues. The CDR3 reads CASSSTGGRNIQYF. DNA of the CDR3: TGTGCCAGCAGCTCGACAGGGGGACGAAACATTCAGTACTTC.

The rearrangement uses TRBV5-6 and TRBJ1-2, with D possibly being TRBD1 (6 bases). V dropped 0 bases and J dropped 5 bases, with 14 bases sitting between them. The CDR3 is 15 residues long. Germline V gives CDR1 SGHDT, CDR2 YYEEEE. The CDR3 sequence: CASSLAWGARYGYTF. DNA of the CDR3: TGTGCCAGCAGCTTGGCCTGGGGGGCGCGTTATGGCTACACCTTC.

The chain uses TRBV2 and TRBJ2-5; D gene uncertain. V was cut by 5 bases and J by 3 bases, with 7 bases left in between. This CDR3 spans 12 amino acids. Germline lookup yields CDR1 SNHLY and CDR2 FYNNEI. In DNA, the CDR3 is TGTGCCAGCAGTCTCGTAGAAGAGACCCAGTACTTC. It yields the protein CASSLVEETQYF.

The gene calls are TRBV6-5 and TRBJ1-6, with D perhaps matching TRBD1 (6 bases). The germline V and J ends were trimmed by 8 bases and 4 bases, with 15 bases remaining between them. The CDR3 contains 15 residues. The germline CDR1 and CDR2 sequences are MNHEY and SVGAGI. The CDR3 DNA reads as TGTGCCAGCGGGCGACAGGTGGATTATAATTCACCCCTCCACTTT. As protein: CASGRQVDYNSPLHF.

This clone occurred once. The rearrangement uses TRBV14 and TRBJ2-1, with 9 nucleotides matching TRBD2. The CDR3 is 16 residues long. Germline-derived CDR1 and CDR2 are SGHDN and FVKESK. Unmatched junction bases numbered 18, after V lost 10 bases and J lost 8 bases. The CDR3 sequence is CATHHPLAGGAYEQFF. As DNA, the CDR3 is TGTGCCACGCACCACCCTCTGGCGGGGGGGGCGTATGAGCAGTTCTTC.

The V call is TRBV18, the J call TRBJ2-7; 7 nucleotides line up with TRBD1. From germline, CDR1 is KGHSH and CDR2 LQKENI. Losses at the gene ends were 4 bases for V and 3 bases for J; bases not matched to a gene: 9. This CDR3 comprises 15 residues. CDR3 sequence reads: CASSLTGTDLYEQYF. In nucleotides, the CDR3 is TGTGCCAGCTCACTTACCGGGACAGACCTCTACGAGCAGTACTTC. The full variable domain, in which reference TRBV18 and TRBJ2-7 provide the parts outside the CDR3, is NAGVMQNPRHLVRRRGQEARLRCSPMKGHSHVYWYRQLPEEGLKFMVYLQKENIIDESGMPKERFSAEFPKEGPSILRIQQVVRGDSAAYFCASSLTGTDLYEQYFGPGTRLTVT.

This chain uses TRBV6-5 with TRBJ1-2; tentatively, D is TRBD1 (6 bases). Germline V gene lookup returns CDR1 MNHEY and CDR2 SVGAGI. Trimming left V 2 bases short and J 1 base short, with 14 bases between. This CDR3 has 16 residues. The CDR3 sequence is CASSYPRGSGNYGYTF. DNA for the CDR3: TGTGCCAGCAGTTACCCCAGGGGTAGCGGTAACTATGGCTACACCTTC.

The genes are TRBV14 and TRBJ2-3; D possibly corresponds to TRBD1 (6 bases). The V gene's germline CDR1 is SGHDN and CDR2 FVKESK. This CDR3 comprises 14 residues. V lost 4 bases to trimming and J lost 2 bases, with 10 bases between them. The CDR3 nucleotides read TGTGCCAGCAGCCGCTGGACAGCCACAGATACGCAGTATTTT. Protein product: CASSRWTATDTQYF.

V and J are TRBV9 and TRBJ1-6; 8 nucleotides agree with TRBD1. Trimming at V came to 2 bases and at J to 4 bases, leaving 5 bases not matched to a gene. The germline V gene has CDR1 SGDLS and CDR2 YYNGEE. This CDR3 contains 16 residues. CDR3 DNA: TGTGCCAGCAGCGTGACCCGGGACAGGTATAATTCACCCCTCCACTTT. This codes for CASSVTRDRYNSPLHF. The whole variable domain, filled in from reference TRBV9 and TRBJ1-6, reads DSGVTQTPKHLITATGQRVTLRCSPRSGDLSVYWYQQSLDQGLQFLIQYYNGEERAKGNILERFSAQQFPDLHSELNLSSLELGDSALYFCASSVTRDRYNSPLHFGNGTRLTVT.

This chain joins TRBV30 and TRBJ1-1, with TRBD1 matching over 7 bases. The trim removed 3 bases at V and 1 base at J, leaving 2 bases unmatched. The CDR3 is 13 amino acids. The germline V gene has CDR1 GTSNPN and CDR2 SVGIG (reference sequence). Here the CDR3 reads CAWRGQPNTEAFF. The CDR3 region has the DNA TGTGCCTGGAGGGGACAGCCGAACACTGAAGCTTTCTTT.

The V gene is TRBV7-2, the J gene TRBJ1-2; D gene uncertain. The V gene's germline CDR1 is SGHTA and CDR2 FQGNSA. This CDR3 region has 16 residues. The ends were cut back, 1 base at V and 2 bases at J, with 14 bases in the middle. The CDR3 is CASSLGSLGSNYGYTF. The DNA for the CDR3 is TGTGCCAGCAGCTTAGGTTCGCTGGGATCCAACTATGGCTACACCTTC.

The chain has TRBV6-5 and TRBJ1-1, with 9 positions matching TRBD1. The CDR3 is 14 residues long. Germline lookup yields CDR1 MNHEY and CDR2 SVGAGI. V was clipped by 2 bases and J by 6 bases; unmatched bases: 4. The CDR3 sequence is CASSYHRGLSEAFF. The CDR3 region has the DNA TGTGCCAGCAGTTACCACAGGGGGCTTTCTGAAGCTTTCTTT.

As DNA, the CDR3 is TGTGCCAGCACCCCCACCGGGCCGCTTTATAGCAATCAGCCCCAGCATTTT. This codes for CASTPTGPLYSNQPQHF. The chain employs TRBV7-8 and TRBJ1-5; D not resolved. The CDR3 extends over 17 amino acids. Germline lookup yields CDR1 SGHVS and CDR2 FQNEAQ. V was cut by 7 bases and J by 0 bases, with 19 bases left in between. Combining the CDR3 with reference TRBV7-8 and TRBJ1-5 gives the whole variable domain GAGVSQSPRYKVAKRGQDVALRCDPISGHVSLFWYQQALGQGPEFLTYFQNEAQLDKSGLPSDRFFAERPEGSVSTLKIQRTQQEDSAVYLCASTPTGPLYSNQPQHFGDGTRLSIL.

The rearrangement links TRBV6-5 to TRBJ1-1, with 8 bases matching TRBD1. This CDR3 is built from 14 residues. V was clipped by 6 bases and J by 1 base; unmatched bases: 4. Germline assignment: CDR1 MNHEY and CDR2 SVGAGI. The DNA of the CDR3 is TGTGCCAGCAGCAGGGGGCTCGGGAACACTGAAGCTTTCTTT. Translation: CASSRGLGNTEAFF.

V and J are TRBV9 and TRBJ2-1; 9 bases map to TRBD2. The V segment lost 0 bases and the J segment 9 bases; nucleotides outside the gene matches: 10. Germline CDR1 and CDR2: SGDLS and YYNGEE. This CDR3 contains 16 residues. CDR3 sequence reads: CASSVATGLASGEQFF. CDR3 DNA: TGTGCCAGCAGCGTAGCTACAGGACTAGCGTCGGGTGAGCAGTTCTTC.

The chain has TRBV9 and TRBJ2-3; 8 positions match TRBD1. Trimming removed 3 bases from V and 2 bases from J; junction bases left unmatched: 8. CDR3 length: 16 residues. CDR1 and CDR2 from the germline V gene are SGDLS and YYNGEE. In DNA, the CDR3 is TGTGCCAGCAGCGCTTATTCAGGGGGCCTCACAGATACGCAGTATTTT. Protein product: CASSAYSGGLTDTQYF.

J is TRBJ2-3 and V is TRBV6-6, with D uncertain. Germline values: CDR1 MNHNY, CDR2 SVGAGI (reference sequence). This CDR3 has 16 residues. The germline V and J ends were trimmed by 2 bases and 0 bases, with 12 bases remaining between them. CDR3 residues: CASSYGPEISTDTQYF. The CDR3 DNA sequence: TGTGCCAGCAGTTACGGTCCGGAGATTAGCACAGATACGCAGTATTTT.

This clone was seen a single time. The chain couples TRBV6-4 to TRBJ1-1, with a weak D call TRBD1 (5 bases). The V gene lost 5 bases and the J gene lost 11 bases, with 18 bases spanning the gap. The length of the CDR3 is 13 residues. The V gene's germline CDR1 is MRHNA and CDR2 SNTAGT. In nucleotides, the CDR3 is TGTGCCAGCAGTCGCCCGGAGGGGCTGTCGGCTTTCTTT. The encoded protein is CASSRPEGLSAFF.

This clone was detected once. The CDR3 sequence: CASTYRQGTNTGELFF. The CDR3 bases are TGTGCCAGCACCTACCGACAGGGGACGAACACCGGGGAGCTGTTTTTT. This chain links TRBV27 with TRBJ2-2, with 8 positions matching TRBD1. This CDR3 region has 16 residues. The germline CDR1 and CDR2 sequences are MNHEY and SMNVEV (reference sequence). V was pared by 7 bases and J by 0 bases, with 7 bases of the junction left unmatched.

The genes are TRBV18 and TRBJ1-2, with TRBD1 identical over 8 bases. This CDR3 region has 14 residues. Germline assignment: CDR1 KGHSH and CDR2 LQKENI. With 6 bases clipped from V and 8 bases from J, the junction kept 11 bases outside the gene matches. The CDR3 loop reads CASSRTDRDDGYTF. The CDR3 nucleotides read TGTGCCAGCTCCCGGACGGACAGGGATGACGGCTACACCTTC. Complete variable domain (other parts from reference TRBV18 and TRBJ1-2): NAGVMQNPRHLVRRRGQEARLRCSPMKGHSHVYWYRQLPEEGLKFMVYLQKENIIDESGMPKERFSAEFPKEGPSILRIQQVVRGDSAAYFCASSRTDRDDGYTFGSGTRLTVV.

This chain uses TRBV27 with TRBJ1-6, with D possibly TRBD1 on 6 matching bases. The CDR3 consists of 17 residues. Deletions cut 2 bases from V and 7 bases from J, with 18 bases between. CDR1 is MNHEY and CDR2 is SMNVEV in the germline V gene (reference sequence). CDR3: CASSLDGVRGRNSPLHF. CDR3 DNA: TGTGCCAGCAGTTTAGATGGGGTCAGGGGAAGGAATTCACCCCTCCACTTT.

V and J are TRBV19 and TRBJ1-2, with TRBD1 as a possible D gene (6 bases). The CDR3 loop spans 17 amino acids. From germline, CDR1 is LNHDA and CDR2 SQIVND (reference sequence). Trimming stripped 6 bases from V and 4 bases from J, with 24 bases between. Written as DNA, the CDR3 is TGTGCCAGTAGCATAAACCGGGACTCTCAACAGGGCTATGGCTACACCTTC. Its protein is CASSINRDSQQGYGYTF.

J is TRBJ1-5 and V is TRBV2; 12 positions match TRBD1. The V gene end was trimmed by 6 bases and the J gene end by 6 bases; junction bases not matched to a gene: 3. Germline values: CDR1 SNHLY, CDR2 FYNNEI. CDR3 length equals 14 residues. The CDR3 nucleotides are TGTGCCAGCAGCGGGACAGGGGGCTTTCAGCCCCAGCATTTT. It yields the protein CASSGTGGFQPQHF. Full variable domain (outside the CDR3, taken from reference TRBV2 and TRBJ1-5): EPEVTQTPSHQVTQMGQEVILRCVPISNHLYFYWYRQILGQKVEFLVSFYNNEISEKSEIFDDQFSVERPDGSNFTLKIRSTKLEDSAMYFCASSGTGGFQPQHFGDGTRLSIL.